A single sample is the source of the 28 T cell receptor beta chains below, sequenced in a study of blood T cell repertoires in COVID-19. Here immunoSEQ multiplex PCR was the method, and the copy in TCRdb shows in-frame clones only, minus some. The sample lists approximately 250,000 clones; 84% were seen once. The sequenced sample was peripheral blood. These receptors originate from a man in his forties or fifties with acute or convalescent COVID-19.

V gene TRBV12-3 or TRBV12-4 combines with J gene TRBJ2-2, with D uncertain. The germline V and J ends were trimmed by 1 base and 5 bases, with 5 bases remaining between them. This CDR3 region has 13 residues. The CDR3 spells CASSLGRTGELFF. The CDR3 bases are TGTGCCAGCAGTTTAGGGAGAACCGGGGAGCTGTTTTTT.

The CDR3 sequence: CASSLQVIVIYAEAFF. CDR3 coding DNA: TGTGCCAGCAGCTTACAGGTTATAGTCATATATGCTGAAGCTTTCTTT. This sequence joins TRBV7-4 and TRBJ1-1; no clear D gene. CDR3 length: 16 amino acids. The germline V gene encodes CDR1 SGHVT and CDR2 SQSDAQ. Between the trimmed V and J ends, which lost 2 bases and 6 bases, there was a span of 19 bases.

This sequence joins TRBV18 and TRBJ1-1; D unclear. Germline V gives CDR1 KGHSH, CDR2 LQKENI. The CDR3 has 15 residues. Trimming left V 2 bases short and J 0 bases short, with 10 bases between. Written as DNA, the CDR3 is TGTGCCAGCTCACCAGGGGAGGGCTTGAACACTGAAGCTTTCTTT. Translation gives CASSPGEGLNTEAFF.

This clone was seen a few times. This rearrangement joins TRBV19 to TRBJ2-3, with 11 bases matching TRBD2. The CDR3 extends over 15 amino acids. The germline CDR1 and CDR2 sequences are LNHDA and SQIVND (reference sequence). V was clipped by 4 bases and J by 5 bases; unmatched bases: 5. The CDR3 nucleotides are TGTGCCAGTAGTAGGACTAGCGGGCCCCTAGATACGCAGTATTTT. Translation gives CASSRTSGPLDTQYF.

This clone was seen only a few times. This sequence joins TRBV15 and TRBJ2-5, with 10 bases aligning to TRBD2. In germline, CDR1 is LNHNV, CDR2 YYDKDF (reference sequence). The CDR3 has 15 amino acids. Trimming cost V 5 bases and J 5 bases; bases outside gene matches: 8. CDR3 nucleotides: TGTGCCACCAGCGGCACTAGCGGGAACGGGGAGACCCAGTACTTC. As protein: CATSGTSGNGETQYF.

This chain joins TRBV21-1 and TRBJ1-2; the table assigns TRBD1, which was not confirmed against the DNA. TRBV21-1 is marked as a pseudogene. The CDR3 sequence is 13 residues long. The CDR3 loop is CASSKTRGYGYTF. The DNA of the CDR3 is TGTGCCAGCAGCAAAACAAGGGGCTATGGCTACACCTTC.

V usage is TRBV3-1 (or the pseudogene TRBV3-2) and J usage is TRBJ2-7; TRBD1 matches 10 bases. The trim removed 4 bases at V and 6 bases at J, leaving 3 bases unmatched. Per germline, CDR1 LGHDT and CDR2 YNNKEL (reference sequence). This CDR3 contains 13 residues. CDR3 amino acids: CASSRDRGREQYF. CDR3 DNA sequence: TGTGCCAGCAGCCGTGACAGGGGGCGCGAGCAGTACTTC.

V usage is TRBV9 and J usage is TRBJ1-2, with D possibly TRBD1 on 5 matching bases. Germline-derived CDR1 and CDR2 are SGDLS and YYNGEE. The CDR3 is 15 amino acids. V gave up 3 bases and J gave up 8 bases, with 20 bases separating them. CDR3 residues: CASSEEVWGGLGYTF. In nucleotides, the CDR3 is TGTGCCAGCAGCGAAGAGGTATGGGGGGGACTCGGCTACACCTTC.

The chain employs TRBV19 and TRBJ2-1; the match to TRBD2 covers 9 bases. Trimming took 3 bases from V and 3 from J; bases not matched to a gene: 9. The CDR3 has 17 residues. The germline V gene has CDR1 LNHDA and CDR2 SQIVND (reference sequence). CDR3 protein: CASSILGGGEFYNEQFF. CDR3 coding DNA: TGTGCCAGTAGTATTCTTGGCGGGGGGGAATTCTACAATGAGCAGTTCTTC.

The chain is built from TRBV20-1 and TRBJ2-7; weak D call: TRBD1 (6 bases). The germline CDR1 and CDR2 sequences are DFQATT and SNEGSKA (reference sequence). This CDR3 contains 11 residues. V shed 8 bases and J shed 8 bases, with 16 bases lying between them. The CDR3 here is CSPLQGRQQYF. In nucleotides, the CDR3 is TGCAGTCCTTTACAGGGTCGACAGCAGTACTTC.

This clone was counted between two and nine times. CDR3 nucleotides: TGTGCCAGCAGCCGCCTTTTGGGGGGGAGCTATGGCTACACCTTC. Protein product: CASSRLLGGSYGYTF. The chain carries TRBV7-9 and TRBJ1-2; weak D call: TRBD1 (5 bases). V gave up 5 bases and J gave up 4 bases, with 17 bases separating them. The CDR3 contains 15 residues. Germline V CDR1 and CDR2: SEHNR, FQNEAQ (reference sequence).

V gene TRBV15 combines with J gene TRBJ1-4; TRBD1 might be the D (6 bases). Trimming pared 4 bases from V and 7 bases from J, leaving 16 bases between. The CDR3 is 15 residues long. Germline-derived CDR1 and CDR2 are LNHNV and YYDKDF (reference sequence). For the CDR3, the DNA is TGTGCCACCAGCAACGCACAGGGTTGGGGTGAAAAACTGTTTTTT. Its translation: CATSNAQGWGEKLFF.

The chain links TRBV5-6 to TRBJ1-2; the D is unclear. The CDR3 runs to 14 residues. V was clipped by 1 base and J by 0 bases, with 7 bases between them. The V gene's germline CDR1 is SGHDT and CDR2 YYEEEE. CDR3 in DNA: TGTGCCAGCAGCTTGTGGCCGTCTAACTATGGCTACACCTTC. As protein: CASSLWPSNYGYTF.

This clone is a singleton in its sample. The rearrangement links TRBV13 to TRBJ2-3, with TRBD2 matching 16 bases. J was trimmed by 5 bases and V by 3 bases; bases with no gene match: 5. The germline V gene encodes CDR1 PRHDT and CDR2 FYEKMQ (reference sequence). This CDR3 comprises 17 residues. The CDR3: CASSFGTSGGAKDTQYF. The DNA for the CDR3 is TGTGCCAGCAGCTTTGGGACTAGCGGGGGGGCCAAAGATACGCAGTATTTT.

V usage is TRBV27 and J usage is TRBJ1-2; 7 bases line up with TRBD1. Looked up from germline, CDR1 is MNHEY and CDR2 is SMNVEV (reference sequence). CDR3 length: 13 amino acids. With V trimmed by 6 bases and J by 5 bases, 6 bases remained unmatched. CDR3 protein: CASRTGLGYGYTF. The CDR3 DNA reads TGTGCCAGCAGGACAGGGCTGGGGTATGGCTACACCTTC.

V and J are TRBV5-3 and TRBJ1-5; no firm D call. TRBV5-3 is identified as an open reading frame with a role that is uncertain. The CDR3 sequence is 17 residues long. Trimming cost V 2 bases and J 3 bases, with 18 bases left between them. This CDR3 is CARSLFADPWHNQPQHF. CDR3 DNA: TGTGCCAGAAGCTTATTCGCGGATCCTTGGCACAATCAGCCCCAGCATTTT.

The V call is TRBV10-3, the J call TRBJ1-1; 9 bases align to TRBD1. The CDR3 loop spans 15 amino acids. Germline-derived CDR1 and CDR2 are ENHRY and SYGVKD. Trimming cost V 4 bases and J 1 base; bases outside gene matches: 4. CDR3 nucleotide sequence: TGTGCCATCAGTGTAGGGGGACAGGGGAACACTGAAGCTTTCTTT. Translated, it gives CAISVGGQGNTEAFF.

The rearrangement links TRBV19 to TRBJ1-4; D is unclear. V shed 5 bases and J shed 13 bases, with 17 bases lying between them. The CDR3 totals 13 residues. CDR1 is LNHDA and CDR2 is SQIVND in the germline V gene (reference sequence). The CDR3 region is CASSAPRGIALFF. CDR3 coding DNA: TGTGCCAGTAGTGCCCCGAGAGGAATCGCACTGTTTTTT. Variable domain in full (rest from reference TRBV19 and TRBJ1-4): DGGITQSPKYLFRKEGQNVTLSCEQNLNHDAMYWYRQDPGQGLRLIYYSQIVNDFQKGDIAEGYSVSREKKESFPLTVTSAQKNPTAFYLCASSAPRGIALFFGSGTQLSVL.

In DNA, the CDR3 is TGTGCCAGCAGCGTAAGTAGTCTAGCCGCGCAAGAGACCCAGTACTTC. It encodes CASSVSSLAAQETQYF. The V call is TRBV9, the J call TRBJ2-5; TRBD2 might be the D (5 bases). This CDR3 region has 16 residues. From germline, CDR1 is SGDLS and CDR2 YYNGEE. V lost 1 base to trimming and J lost 2 bases, with 15 bases between them. Full variable domain (rest looked up from reference TRBV9 and TRBJ2-5): DSGVTQTPKHLITATGQRVTLRCSPRSGDLSVYWYQQSLDQGLQFLIQYYNGEERAKGNILERFSAQQFPDLHSELNLSSLELGDSALYFCASSVSSLAAQETQYFGPGTRLLVL.

The chain links TRBV28 to TRBJ2-7; the match to TRBD1 covers 7 bases. V lost 6 bases, J lost 5 bases, and 7 bases stayed unmatched. Germline V lookup: CDR1 MDHEN, CDR2 SYDVKM. The CDR3 totals 13 residues. For the CDR3, the DNA is TGTGCCAGCAGCTCGACAGGGTTCGACGAGCAGTACTTC. Amino acids: CASSSTGFDEQYF. The entire variable domain, with the rest obtained from reference TRBV28 and TRBJ2-7, is as follows: DVKVTQSSRYLVKRTGEKVFLECVQDMDHENMFWYRQDPGLGLRLIYFSYDVKMKEKGDIPEGYSVSREKKERFSLILESASTNQTSMYLCASSSTGFDEQYFGPGTRLTVT.

The table lists this clone with a few counts. The V and J genes are TRBV9 and TRBJ2-3; D possibly corresponds to TRBD1 (6 bases). The ends were cut back, 0 bases at V and 2 bases at J, with 10 bases in the middle. CDR1 is SGDLS, CDR2 YYNGEE, per germline. The CDR3 is 15 amino acids. Here the CDR3 DNA reads TGTGCCAGCAGCGTAGAGGGGGTCGTCACAGATACGCAGTATTTT. Its protein product is CASSVEGVVTDTQYF. The whole variable domain, remainder taken from reference TRBV9 and TRBJ2-3, is DSGVTQTPKHLITATGQRVTLRCSPRSGDLSVYWYQQSLDQGLQFLIQYYNGEERAKGNILERFSAQQFPDLHSELNLSSLELGDSALYFCASSVEGVVTDTQYFGPGTRLTVL.

V and J are TRBV12-3 or TRBV12-4 and TRBJ2-7; D is undetermined. V was shortened by 4 bases and J by 2 bases, with 3 bases between the two germline ends. The CDR3 length is 11 residues. CDR3 coding DNA: TGTGCCAGCAGTTCAACCTACGAGCAGTACTTC. Translating gives CASSSTYEQYF.

The chain recombines TRBV7-8 with TRBJ2-3; TRBD2 agrees at 12 bases. From germline, CDR1 is SGHVS and CDR2 FQNEAQ. The CDR3 has 19 residues. Germline trimming cut 1 base from V and 3 bases from J; bases unmatched to any gene: 11. DNA for the CDR3: TGTGCCAGCAGCTTAGGGACATTACTAGCGGGAGGTGGGACAGATACGCAGTATTTT. This codes for CASSLGTLLAGGGTDTQYF.

This chain connects TRBV11-2 to TRBJ2-1; a weak D match, TRBD1 (6 bases). CDR1 and CDR2 from the germline V gene are SGHAT and FQNNGV. Deletions cut 7 bases from V and 0 bases from J, with 16 bases between. The length of the CDR3 is 16 residues. CDR3 sequence reads: CASTRYEGDSYNEQFF. The CDR3 bases are TGTGCCAGCACCCGCTATGAGGGGGACTCCTACAATGAGCAGTTCTTC.

The gene calls are TRBV28 and TRBJ1-5; tentatively, D is TRBD1 (5 bases). CDR3 length: 16 amino acids. Trimming pared 3 bases from V and 6 bases from J, leaving 18 bases between. Germline V gene data show CDR1 as MDHEN and CDR2 as SYDVKM. For the CDR3, the DNA is TGTGCCAGCAGTTTCCGCGACGGGGGTCTTGGTCAGCCCCAGCATTTT. Translating gives CASSFRDGGLGQPQHF.

The chain is built from TRBV9 and TRBJ1-2, with D possibly being TRBD1 (6 bases). The V and J ends lost 0 bases and 8 bases respectively, with 14 bases between them. The CDR3 totals 14 residues. The germline gives CDR1 SGDLS, CDR2 YYNGEE. CDR3 protein: CASSVGWSGDGYTF. CDR3 nucleotide sequence: TGTGCCAGCAGCGTAGGGTGGTCAGGGGACGGCTACACCTTC.

The V gene is TRBV6-6, the J gene TRBJ1-1, with a tentative D call TRBD1 (5 bases). CDR1 and CDR2 (germline): MNHNY, SVGAGI (reference sequence). V dropped 5 bases and J dropped 0 bases, with 13 bases sitting between them. The CDR3 covers 15 residues. CDR3 bases: TGTGCCAGCAGTCCCCTGGGGCCCCTGAACACTGAAGCTTTCTTT. It encodes CASSPLGPLNTEAFF.

The CDR3 nucleotides are TGTGCCAGCAGCCGACTAGCGGGAGATACGCAGTATTTT. Amino acid sequence: CASSRLAGDTQYF. The V call is TRBV6-5, the J call TRBJ2-3; 10 bases align to TRBD2. Unmatched junction bases numbered 2, after V lost 6 bases and J lost 5 bases. The CDR3 is 13 residues long. Germline V gene sequence: CDR1 MNHEY, CDR2 SVGAGI.